This TCR beta chain is drawn from a study of blood T cells in healthy people across ages. Study in general: About one barcoded beta molecule per two T cells was captured by template switching.

Sample-barcoded 5' priming and a J-beta primer mix drove a second PCR of roughly 6 to 12 cycles. Every sample produced at least 2.5 million CDR3-containing paired-end reads. TCRdb redid the calling of the 5' RACE reads with MiXCR, one entry per CDR3 protein. The table shows approximately 1,100,000 distinct CDR3 sequences, with over 35% occurring only once. CDR1 is SGDLS and CDR2 is YYNGEE in the germline V gene. The CDR3 covers 16 residues. The ends lost 3 bases at V and 6 bases at J; junction bases unmatched: 5. A few counts support this clonotype. The clonotype comes from a woman in her fifties or sixties in good health. V gene TRBV9 combines with J gene TRBJ2-1; 14 nucleotides line up with TRBD2. Sequenced: blood. The CDR3: CASSARLAGGRNEQFF. The CDR3 DNA sequence: TGTGCCAGCAGCGCCAGACTAGCGGGAGGGCGCAATGAGCAGTTCTTC.